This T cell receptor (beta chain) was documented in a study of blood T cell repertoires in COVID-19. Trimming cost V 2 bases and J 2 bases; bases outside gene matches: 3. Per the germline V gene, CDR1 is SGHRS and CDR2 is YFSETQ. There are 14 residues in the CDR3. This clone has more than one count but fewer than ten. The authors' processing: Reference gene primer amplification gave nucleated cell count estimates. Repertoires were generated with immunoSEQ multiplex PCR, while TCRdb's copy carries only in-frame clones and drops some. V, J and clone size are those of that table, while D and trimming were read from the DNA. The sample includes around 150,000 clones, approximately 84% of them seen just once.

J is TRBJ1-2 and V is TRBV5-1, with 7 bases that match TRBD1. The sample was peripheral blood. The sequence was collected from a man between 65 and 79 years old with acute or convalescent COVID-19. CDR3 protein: CASSFGTANYGYTF. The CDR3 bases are TGCGCCAGCAGCTTTGGGACAGCAAACTATGGCTACACCTTC.